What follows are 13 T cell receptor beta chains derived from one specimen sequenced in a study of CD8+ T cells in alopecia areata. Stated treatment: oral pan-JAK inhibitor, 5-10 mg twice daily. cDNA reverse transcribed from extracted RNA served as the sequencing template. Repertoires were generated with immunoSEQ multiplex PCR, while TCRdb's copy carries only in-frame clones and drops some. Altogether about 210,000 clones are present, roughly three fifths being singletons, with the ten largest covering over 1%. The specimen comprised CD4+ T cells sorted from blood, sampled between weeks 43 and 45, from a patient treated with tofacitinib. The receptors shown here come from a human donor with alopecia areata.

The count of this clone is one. The CDR3 coding sequence is TGCAGCGTTGTCTCAATCCTTGGCACCGGGGAGCTGTTTTTT. Its translation: CSVVSILGTGELFF. The J gene is TRBJ2-2, the V gene TRBV29-1; D unclear. Per the germline V gene, CDR1 is SQVTM and CDR2 is ANQGSEA. The CDR3 totals 14 residues. V was pared by 4 bases and J by 4 bases, with 13 bases between.

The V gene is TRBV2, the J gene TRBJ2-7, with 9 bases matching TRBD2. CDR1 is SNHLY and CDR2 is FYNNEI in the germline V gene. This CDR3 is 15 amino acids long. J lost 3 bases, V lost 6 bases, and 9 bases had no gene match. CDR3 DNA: TGTGCCAGCAGACGCGATAGCGGGGGAAACTACGAGCAGTACTTC. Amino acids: CASRRDSGGNYEQYF.

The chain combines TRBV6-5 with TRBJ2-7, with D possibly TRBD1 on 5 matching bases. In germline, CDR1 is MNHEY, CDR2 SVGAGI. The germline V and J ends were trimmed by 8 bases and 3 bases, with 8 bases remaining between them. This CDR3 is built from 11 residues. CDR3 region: CASGRGYEQYF. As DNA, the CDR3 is TGTGCCAGCGGAAGGGGCTACGAGCAGTACTTC.

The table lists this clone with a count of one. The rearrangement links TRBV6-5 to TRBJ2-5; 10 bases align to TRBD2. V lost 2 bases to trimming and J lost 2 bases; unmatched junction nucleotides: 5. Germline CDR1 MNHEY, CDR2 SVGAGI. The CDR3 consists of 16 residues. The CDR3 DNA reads TGTGCCAGCAGTTACAGTCCAGCGGGGGGGCAAGAGACCCAGTACTTC. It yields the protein CASSYSPAGGQETQYF.

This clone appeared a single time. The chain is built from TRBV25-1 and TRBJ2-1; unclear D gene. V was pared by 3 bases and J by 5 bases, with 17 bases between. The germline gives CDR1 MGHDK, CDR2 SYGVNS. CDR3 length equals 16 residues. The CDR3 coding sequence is TGTGCCAGCAGTGAGTGGAAGCTAGACCGTCACAATGAGCAGTTCTTC. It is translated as CASSEWKLDRHNEQFF.

As DNA, the CDR3 is TGTGCCAGCAGTGAATATACATACGAGCAGTACTTC. Its protein is CASSEYTYEQYF. The chain links TRBV25-1 to TRBJ2-7; D not resolved. Germline CDR1 reads MGHDK; CDR2 reads SYGVNS. CDR3 length equals 12 residues. With 0 bases removed from V and 4 bases from J, the gap between germline ends came to 4 bases.

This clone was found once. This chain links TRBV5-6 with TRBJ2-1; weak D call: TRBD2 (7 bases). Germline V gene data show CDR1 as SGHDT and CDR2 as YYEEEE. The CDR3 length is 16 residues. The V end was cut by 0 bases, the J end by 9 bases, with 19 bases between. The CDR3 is CASSLVYGGRGSEQFF. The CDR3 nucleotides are TGTGCCAGCAGCTTGGTATACGGGGGGCGAGGAAGTGAGCAGTTCTTC.

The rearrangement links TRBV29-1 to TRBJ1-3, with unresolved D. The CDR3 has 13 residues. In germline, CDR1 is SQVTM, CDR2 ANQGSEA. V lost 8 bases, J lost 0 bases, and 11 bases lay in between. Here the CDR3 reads CSTRNNSGNTIYF. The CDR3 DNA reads TGCAGCACGAGGAACAACTCTGGAAACACCATATATTTT.

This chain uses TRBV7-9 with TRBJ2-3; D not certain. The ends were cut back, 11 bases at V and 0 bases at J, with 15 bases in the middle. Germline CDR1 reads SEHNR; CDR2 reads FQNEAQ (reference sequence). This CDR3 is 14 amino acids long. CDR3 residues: CAYRKTTSTDTQYF. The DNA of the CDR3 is TGTGCCTACCGGAAGACGACTAGCACAGATACGCAGTATTTT.

Here the CDR3 DNA reads TGCGCCAGCAGCTTGGGAACTAGTCAGTACGGATTCCGGGATACGCAGTATTTT. As protein: CASSLGTSQYGFRDTQYF. The gene calls are TRBV5-1 and TRBJ2-3, with D tentatively TRBD2 (5 bases). This CDR3 is built from 18 residues. Germline V gene sequence: CDR1 SGHRS, CDR2 YFSETQ. Between the trimmed V and J ends, which lost 0 bases and 6 bases, there was a span of 23 bases.

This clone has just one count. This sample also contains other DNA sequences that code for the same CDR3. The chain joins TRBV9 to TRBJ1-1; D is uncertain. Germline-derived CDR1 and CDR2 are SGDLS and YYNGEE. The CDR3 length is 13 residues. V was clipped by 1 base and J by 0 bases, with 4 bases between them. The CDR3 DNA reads TGTGCCAGCAGCGTAACGCTGAACACTGAAGCTTTCTTT. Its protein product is CASSVTLNTEAFF.

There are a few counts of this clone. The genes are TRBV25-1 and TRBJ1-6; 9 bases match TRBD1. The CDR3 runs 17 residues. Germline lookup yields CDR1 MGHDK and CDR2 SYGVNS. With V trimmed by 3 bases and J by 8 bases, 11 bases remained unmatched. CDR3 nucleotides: TGTGCCAGCAGTGACCCAGACAGGGGGGGTCTTTATTCACCCCTCCACTTT. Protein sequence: CASSDPDRGGLYSPLHF.

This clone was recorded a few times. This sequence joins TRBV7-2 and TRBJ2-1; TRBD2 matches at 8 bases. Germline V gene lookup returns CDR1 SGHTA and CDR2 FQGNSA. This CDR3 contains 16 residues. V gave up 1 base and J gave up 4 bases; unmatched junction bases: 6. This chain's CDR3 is CASSLVGGGLYNEQFF. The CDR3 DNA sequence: TGTGCCAGCAGCTTAGTTGGCGGGGGGCTATACAATGAGCAGTTCTTC.